This section outlines one T cell receptor beta chain sequence together with its context. These data come from a study of blood T cell repertoires in COVID-19. Study summary: Samples taken during acute and convalescent COVID-19 were collected in the United States, Italy and Spain.

The CDR3 contains 13 residues. Between the trimmed V and J ends, which lost 3 bases and 2 bases, there was a span of 6 bases. The germline V gene encodes CDR1 SNHLY and CDR2 FYNNEI. Assay used: immunoSEQ multiplex PCR; TCRdb lists only in-frame clones, some missing. The repertoire holds roughly 70,000 clones, with about 91% as singletons. The chain recombines TRBV2 with TRBJ2-3; D gene unclear. The source of this sequence is a human donor with active COVID-19. The donor label of this sample is uncertain. The sequenced sample consisted of peripheral blood. The CDR3 region has the DNA TGTGCCAGCAGTGATAGCAACACAGATACGCAGTATTTT. It yields the protein CASSDSNTDTQYF. The full variable domain, in which reference TRBV2 and TRBJ2-3 provide the parts outside the CDR3, is EPEVTQTPSHQVTQMGQEVILRCVPISNHLYFYWYRQILGQKVEFLVSFYNNEISEKSEIFDDQFSVERPDGSNFTLKIRSTKLEDSAMYFCASSDSNTDTQYFGPGTRLTVL.